This T cell receptor (beta chain) was sequenced during a study of blood T cells in healthy people across ages. The CDR3 loop spans 13 amino acids. In germline, CDR1 is LGHDT, CDR2 YNNKEL (reference sequence). V was pared by 3 bases and J by 5 bases, with 7 bases between. Through a sample-barcoded 5' primer and a J-beta primer mix, a second PCR was run for roughly 7 to 11 cycles. TCRdb passed the 5' RACE reads through MiXCR, listing each CDR3 protein once. This sample carries hundreds of thousands of distinct CDR3 sequences, roughly three fifths of them seen once, and the ten largest clones take 35% to 40%.

The gene calls are TRBV3-1 and TRBJ2-2, with no clear D. Input material: blood. This sequence was found in a man aged 55 to 70 in good health. The DNA for the CDR3 is TGTGCCAGCAGCCACGCCCGGACCGGGGAGCTGTTTTTT. This codes for CASSHARTGELFF.